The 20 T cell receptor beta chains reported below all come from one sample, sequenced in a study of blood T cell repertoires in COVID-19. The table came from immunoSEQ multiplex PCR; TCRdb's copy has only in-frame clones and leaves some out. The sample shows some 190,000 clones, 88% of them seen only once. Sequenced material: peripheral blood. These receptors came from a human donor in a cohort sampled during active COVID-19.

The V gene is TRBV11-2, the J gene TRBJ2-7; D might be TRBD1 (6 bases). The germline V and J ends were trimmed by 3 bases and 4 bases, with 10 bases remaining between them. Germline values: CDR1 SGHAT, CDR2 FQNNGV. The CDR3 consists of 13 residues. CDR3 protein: CASSFNRAYEQYF. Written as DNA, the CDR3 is TGTGCCAGCAGCTTTAACAGGGCTTACGAGCAGTACTTC.

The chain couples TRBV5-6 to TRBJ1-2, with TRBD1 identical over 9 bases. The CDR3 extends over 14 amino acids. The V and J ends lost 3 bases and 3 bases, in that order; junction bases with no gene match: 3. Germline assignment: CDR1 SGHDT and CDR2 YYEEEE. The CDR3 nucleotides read TGTGCCAGCAGCTCGGGACAGGGCGACTATGGCTACACCTTC. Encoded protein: CASSSGQGDYGYTF.

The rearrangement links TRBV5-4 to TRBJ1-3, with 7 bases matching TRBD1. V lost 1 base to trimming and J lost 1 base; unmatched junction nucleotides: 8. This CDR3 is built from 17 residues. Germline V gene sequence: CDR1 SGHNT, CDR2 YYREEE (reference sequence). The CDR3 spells CASSLQMAGGSGNTIYF. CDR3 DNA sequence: TGTGCCAGCAGCTTGCAAATGGCAGGGGGATCTGGAAACACCATATATTTT.

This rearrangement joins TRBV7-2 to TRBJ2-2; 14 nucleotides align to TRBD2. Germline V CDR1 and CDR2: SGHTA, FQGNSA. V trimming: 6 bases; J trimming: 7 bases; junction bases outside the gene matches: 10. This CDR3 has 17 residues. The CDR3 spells CASRFGTSGRTGGELFF. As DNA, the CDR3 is TGTGCCAGCAGATTCGGGACTAGCGGGAGAACCGGCGGGGAGCTGTTTTTT.

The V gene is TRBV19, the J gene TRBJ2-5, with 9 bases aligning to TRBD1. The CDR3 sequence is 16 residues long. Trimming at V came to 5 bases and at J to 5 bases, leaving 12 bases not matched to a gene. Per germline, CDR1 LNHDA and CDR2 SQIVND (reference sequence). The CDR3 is CASSVTRTGAAETQYF. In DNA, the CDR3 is TGTGCCAGTAGTGTAACCCGGACAGGGGCGGCCGAGACCCAGTACTTC.

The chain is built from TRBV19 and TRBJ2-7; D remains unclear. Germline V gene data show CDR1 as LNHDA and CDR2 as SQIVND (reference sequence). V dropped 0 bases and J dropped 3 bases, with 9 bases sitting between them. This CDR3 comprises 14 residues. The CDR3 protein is CASSIDTNRYEQYF. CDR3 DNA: TGTGCCAGTAGTATAGATACTAATCGCTACGAGCAGTACTTC.

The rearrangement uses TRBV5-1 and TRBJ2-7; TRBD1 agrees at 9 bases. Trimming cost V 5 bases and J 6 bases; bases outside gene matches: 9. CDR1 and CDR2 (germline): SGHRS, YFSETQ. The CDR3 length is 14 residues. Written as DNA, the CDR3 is TGCGCCAGCAGTTCCGGGACAGGGCTGTTCGAGCAGTACTTC. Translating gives CASSSGTGLFEQYF.

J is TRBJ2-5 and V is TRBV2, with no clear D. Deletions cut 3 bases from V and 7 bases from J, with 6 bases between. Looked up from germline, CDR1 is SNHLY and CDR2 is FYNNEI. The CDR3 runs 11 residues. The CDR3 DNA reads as TGTGCCAGCAGTGATCAATTGACCCAGTACTTC. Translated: CASSDQLTQYF.

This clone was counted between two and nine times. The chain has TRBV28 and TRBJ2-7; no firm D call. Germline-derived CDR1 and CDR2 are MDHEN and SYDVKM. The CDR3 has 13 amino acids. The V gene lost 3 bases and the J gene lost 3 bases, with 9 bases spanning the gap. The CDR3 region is CASSFWQVYEQYF. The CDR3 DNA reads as TGTGCCAGCAGTTTTTGGCAGGTCTACGAGCAGTACTTC.

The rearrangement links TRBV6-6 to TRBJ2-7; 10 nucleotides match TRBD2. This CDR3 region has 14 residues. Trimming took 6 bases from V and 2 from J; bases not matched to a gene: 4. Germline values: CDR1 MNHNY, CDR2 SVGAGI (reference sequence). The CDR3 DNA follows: TGTGCCAGCAGACTTACTAGCGGGGCCTACGAGCAGTACTTC. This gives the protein CASRLTSGAYEQYF.

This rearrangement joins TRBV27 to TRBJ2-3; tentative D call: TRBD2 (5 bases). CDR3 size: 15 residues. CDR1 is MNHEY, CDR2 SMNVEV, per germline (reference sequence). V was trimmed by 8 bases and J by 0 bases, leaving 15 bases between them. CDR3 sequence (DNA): TGTGCCAGCGTCCCGCGGGCTCAGAGCACAGATACGCAGTATTTT. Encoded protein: CASVPRAQSTDTQYF.

The CDR3 nucleotides read TGTGCCAGCAGCTTCGGCGAGGCCTACGAGCAGTACTTC. Translated, it gives CASSFGEAYEQYF. The chain joins TRBV2 to TRBJ2-7; D is ambiguous. Germline CDR1 is SNHLY and CDR2 is FYNNEI. Trimming took off 6 bases at V and 2 bases at J, with 11 bases between the two ends. The CDR3 extends over 13 amino acids.

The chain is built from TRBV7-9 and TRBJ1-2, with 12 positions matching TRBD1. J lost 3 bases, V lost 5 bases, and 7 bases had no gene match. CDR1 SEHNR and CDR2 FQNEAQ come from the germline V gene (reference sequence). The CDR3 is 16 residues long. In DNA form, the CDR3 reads TGTGCCAGCAGCCCCGGGACAGGGGGCCTCTACTATGGCTACACCTTC. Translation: CASSPGTGGLYYGYTF.

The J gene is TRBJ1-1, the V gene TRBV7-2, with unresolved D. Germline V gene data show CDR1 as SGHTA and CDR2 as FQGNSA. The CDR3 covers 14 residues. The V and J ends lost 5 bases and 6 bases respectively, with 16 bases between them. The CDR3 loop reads CASSPNGNGAEAFF. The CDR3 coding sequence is TGTGCCAGCAGCCCCAATGGCAATGGTGCTGAAGCTTTCTTT.

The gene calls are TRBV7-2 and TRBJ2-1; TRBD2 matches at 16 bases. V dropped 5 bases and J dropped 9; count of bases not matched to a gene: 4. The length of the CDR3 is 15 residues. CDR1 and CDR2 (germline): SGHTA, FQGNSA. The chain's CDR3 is CASSRGLAGGREQFF. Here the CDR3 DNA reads TGTGCCAGCAGCCGGGGACTAGCGGGAGGGCGTGAGCAGTTCTTC.

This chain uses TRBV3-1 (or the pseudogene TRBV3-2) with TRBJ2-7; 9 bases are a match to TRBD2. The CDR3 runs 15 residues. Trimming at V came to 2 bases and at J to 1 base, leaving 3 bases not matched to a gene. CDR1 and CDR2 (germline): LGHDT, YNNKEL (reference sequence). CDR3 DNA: TGTGCCAGCAGCCAAACTAGCGGGCCATCCTACGAGCAGTACTTC. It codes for CASSQTSGPSYEQYF.

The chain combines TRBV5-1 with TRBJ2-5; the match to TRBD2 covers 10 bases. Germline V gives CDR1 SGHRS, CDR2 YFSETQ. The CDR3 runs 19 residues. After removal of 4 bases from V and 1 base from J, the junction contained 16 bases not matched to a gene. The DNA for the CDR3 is TGCGCCAGCAGCCTCTCGGCAGGCCCGGGACTAGCGAGCCAAGAGACCCAGTACTTC. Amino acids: CASSLSAGPGLASQETQYF.

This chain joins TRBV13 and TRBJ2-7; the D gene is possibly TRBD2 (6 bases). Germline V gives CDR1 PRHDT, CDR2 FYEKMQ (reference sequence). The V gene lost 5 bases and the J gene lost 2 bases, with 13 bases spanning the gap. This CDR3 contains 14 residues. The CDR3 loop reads CASSLLATTYEQYF. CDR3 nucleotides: TGTGCCAGCAGCCTTCTAGCGACGACCTACGAGCAGTACTTC.

The CDR3: CASKEGATSYGYTF. In DNA form, the CDR3 reads TGTGCCAGCAAGGAAGGGGCGACCTCCTATGGCTACACCTTC. The V and J genes are TRBV6-5 and TRBJ1-2; D might be TRBD1 (5 bases). Germline assignment: CDR1 MNHEY and CDR2 SVGAGI. V gave up 7 bases and J gave up 4 bases, with 16 bases separating them. This CDR3 is 14 amino acids long.

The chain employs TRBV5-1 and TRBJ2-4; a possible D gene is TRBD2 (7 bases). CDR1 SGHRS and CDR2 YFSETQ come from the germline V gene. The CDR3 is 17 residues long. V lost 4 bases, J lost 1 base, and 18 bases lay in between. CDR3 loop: CASSLGMGGAAKNIQYF. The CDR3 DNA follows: TGCGCCAGCAGCCTAGGAATGGGGGGGGCGGCCAAAAACATTCAGTACTTC.